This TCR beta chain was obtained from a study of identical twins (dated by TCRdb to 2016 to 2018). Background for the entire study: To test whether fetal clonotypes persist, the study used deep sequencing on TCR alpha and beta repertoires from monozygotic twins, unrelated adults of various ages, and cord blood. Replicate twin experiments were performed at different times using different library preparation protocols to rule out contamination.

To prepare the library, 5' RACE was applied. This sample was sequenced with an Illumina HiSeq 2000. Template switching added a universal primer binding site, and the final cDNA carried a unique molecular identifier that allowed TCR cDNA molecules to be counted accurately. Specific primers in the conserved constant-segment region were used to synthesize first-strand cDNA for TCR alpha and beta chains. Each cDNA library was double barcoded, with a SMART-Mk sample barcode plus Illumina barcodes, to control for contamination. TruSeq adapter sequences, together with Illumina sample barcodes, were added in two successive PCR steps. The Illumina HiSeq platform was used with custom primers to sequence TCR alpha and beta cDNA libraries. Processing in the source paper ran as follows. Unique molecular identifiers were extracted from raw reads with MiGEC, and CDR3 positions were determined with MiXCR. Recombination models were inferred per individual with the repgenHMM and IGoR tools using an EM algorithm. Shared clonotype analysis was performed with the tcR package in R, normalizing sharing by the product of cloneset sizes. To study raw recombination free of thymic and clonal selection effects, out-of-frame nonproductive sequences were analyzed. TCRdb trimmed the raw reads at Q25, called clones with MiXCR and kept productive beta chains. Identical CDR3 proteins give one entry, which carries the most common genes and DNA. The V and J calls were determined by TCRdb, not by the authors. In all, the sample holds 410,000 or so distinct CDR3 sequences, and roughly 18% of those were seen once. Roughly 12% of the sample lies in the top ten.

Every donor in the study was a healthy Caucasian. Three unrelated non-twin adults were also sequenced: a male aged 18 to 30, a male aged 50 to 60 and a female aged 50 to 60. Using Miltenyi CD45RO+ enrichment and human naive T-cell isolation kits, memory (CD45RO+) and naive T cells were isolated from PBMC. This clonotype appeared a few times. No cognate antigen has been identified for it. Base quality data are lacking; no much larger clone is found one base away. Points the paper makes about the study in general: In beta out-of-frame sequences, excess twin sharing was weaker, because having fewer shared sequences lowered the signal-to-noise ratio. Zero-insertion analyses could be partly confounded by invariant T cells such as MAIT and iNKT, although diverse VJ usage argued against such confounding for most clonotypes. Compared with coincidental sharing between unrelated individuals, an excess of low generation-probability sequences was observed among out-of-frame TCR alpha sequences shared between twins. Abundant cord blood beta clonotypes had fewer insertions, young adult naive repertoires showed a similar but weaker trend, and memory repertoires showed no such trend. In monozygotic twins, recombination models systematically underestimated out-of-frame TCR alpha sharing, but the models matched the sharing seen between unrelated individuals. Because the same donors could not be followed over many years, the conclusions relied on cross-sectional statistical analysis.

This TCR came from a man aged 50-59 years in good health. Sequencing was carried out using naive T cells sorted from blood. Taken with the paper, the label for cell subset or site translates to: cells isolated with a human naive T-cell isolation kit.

The CDR3 sequence is CAISESRDRRLNTEAFF. DNA sequence: TGTGCCATCAGTGAGTCACGGGACAGGAGATTGAACACTGAAGCTTTCTTT. The chain couples TRBV10-3 to TRBJ1-1, and TRBD1 matches 8 of the central bases. The CDR3 numbers 17 residues from cysteine through phenylalanine. Here the CDR3 DNA is all that survives: 51 bases in frame from base 1. Trimming removed 0 bases from V and 0 bases from J; the gene matches leave 6 bases unexplained. Looking up the germline V gene yields CDR1 ENHRY and CDR2 SYGVKD.